The 28 T cell receptor beta chains given below trace back to one sample, sequenced in a study of T cell changes during pregnancy in multiple sclerosis. Assay: immunoSEQ multiplex PCR; the TCRdb copy retains only in-frame clones and omits some. The sample includes 65,000 to 95,000 clones, about nine tenths seen only once; the top ten take 1.5% to 2%. Sequencing used peripheral blood, obtained before pregnancy. Receptors were obtained from a female donor with multiple sclerosis, enrolled in a pregnancy study.

The CDR3 is CASSVRRSPYEQYF. Here the CDR3 DNA reads TGTGCCAGCAGTGTTAGGAGGTCGCCCTACGAGCAGTACTTC. The chain uses TRBV2 and TRBJ2-7, with D possibly matching TRBD2 (5 bases). V dropped 4 bases and J dropped 2 bases, with 12 bases sitting between them. The germline gives CDR1 SNHLY, CDR2 FYNNEI. The CDR3 extends over 14 amino acids.

V gene TRBV15 combines with J gene TRBJ1-1; 7 bases are shared with TRBD1. Germline loops: CDR1 LNHNV, CDR2 YYDKDF (reference sequence). The V gene end was trimmed by 1 base and the J gene end by 5 bases; junction bases not matched to a gene: 7. The CDR3 loop spans 15 amino acids. This CDR3 is CATSRGPTGDTEAFF. In DNA form, the CDR3 reads TGTGCCACCAGCAGAGGTCCCACAGGGGATACTGAAGCTTTCTTT.

The chain couples TRBV4-3 to TRBJ1-2; 8 nucleotides match TRBD1. The trim removed 4 bases at V and 3 bases at J, leaving 7 bases unmatched. This CDR3 comprises 15 residues. The germline V gene encodes CDR1 LGHNA and CDR2 YSLEER. The CDR3, as DNA: TGCGCCAGCAGCCGCGGGACGGGACAGGACTATGGCTACACCTTC. This translates into CASSRGTGQDYGYTF.

The chain couples TRBV6-5 to TRBJ1-2; possibly TRBD1 for D (6 bases). V lost 6 bases and J 2 bases, leaving 13 bases between the germline ends. Germline V CDR1 and CDR2: MNHEY, SVGAGI. The CDR3 is made up of 14 amino acids. The CDR3 spells CASSLRQANYGYTF. CDR3 DNA sequence: TGTGCCAGCAGCCTTCGACAGGCGAACTATGGCTACACCTTC.

The rearrangement joins TRBV6-5 to TRBJ2-7, with D perhaps TRBD2 (5 bases). From germline, CDR1 is MNHEY and CDR2 SVGAGI. This CDR3 has 15 residues. Trimming removed 5 bases from V and 2 bases from J, with 16 bases in between. DNA for the CDR3: TGTGCCAGCAGTACCCTGGCGGGTTCTCCCTACGAGCAGTACTTC. This translates into CASSTLAGSPYEQYF.

The genes are TRBV5-1 and TRBJ2-1, with TRBD1 matching 10 bases. The CDR3 spans 14 residues. The junction had 10 bases not matched to a gene; V was cut back by 4 bases and J by 12 bases. Germline-derived CDR1 and CDR2 are SGHRS and YFSETQ. CDR3 amino acids: CASSPRDRGLVQFF. Here the CDR3 DNA reads TGCGCCAGCAGCCCCCGGGACAGGGGTCTCGTGCAGTTCTTC.

This clone was found a few times. The chain combines TRBV14 with TRBJ2-7; maybe TRBD1 (6 bases). The CDR3 has 19 amino acids. CDR1 is SGHDN and CDR2 is FVKESK in the germline V gene. The V gene lost 1 base and the J gene lost 0 bases, with 22 bases spanning the gap. The CDR3 DNA reads TGTGCCAGCAGCCAAGTTCCAGGGAGACCCGGGACACTCTCCTACGAGCAGTACTTC. Its translation is CASSQVPGRPGTLSYEQYF.

The chain employs TRBV5-1 and TRBJ2-5; 8 bases line up with TRBD1. CDR3 size: 15 residues. J lost 4 bases, V lost 2 bases, and 7 bases had no gene match. In germline, CDR1 is SGHRS, CDR2 YFSETQ. DNA of the CDR3: TGCGCCAGCAGCTTCGCCCAGGGGGCTCCAGAGACCCAGTACTTC. Its protein product is CASSFAQGAPETQYF.

The chain links TRBV6-4 to TRBJ2-1; D is perhaps TRBD2 (5 bases). The CDR3 covers 13 residues. Germline CDR1 reads MRHNA; CDR2 reads SNTAGT. Trimming cost V 0 bases and J 9 bases, with 9 bases left between them. The CDR3 bases are TGTGCCAGCAGTGACTCAGAACTAGGTGAGCAGTTCTTC. This gives the protein CASSDSELGEQFF.

The chain couples TRBV7-9 to TRBJ2-1; tentative D call: TRBD1 (6 bases). V gave up 1 base and J gave up 0 bases, with 10 bases separating them. CDR3 length: 16 residues. Germline assignment: CDR1 SEHNR and CDR2 FQNEAQ (reference sequence). CDR3 amino acids: CASSLGRGTSYNEQFF. Written as DNA, the CDR3 is TGTGCCAGCAGCTTAGGTAGGGGGACCTCCTACAATGAGCAGTTCTTC.

This clone was found a few times. The chain links TRBV5-4 to TRBJ2-1; D may be TRBD1 (5 bases). Germline V gene sequence: CDR1 SGHNT, CDR2 YYREEE (reference sequence). Deletions cut 5 bases from V and 3 bases from J, with 9 bases between. This CDR3 is built from 13 residues. As DNA, the CDR3 is TGTGCCAGCAGTCAAGACAGCTACAATGAGCAGTTCTTC. Translated: CASSQDSYNEQFF.

The V and J genes are TRBV29-1 and TRBJ2-4; TRBD1 might be the D (6 bases). The germline gives CDR1 SQVTM, CDR2 ANQGSEA. This CDR3 has 14 residues. Trimming stripped 4 bases from V and 6 bases from J, with 16 bases between. This CDR3 is CSVGVQGLRNIQYF. CDR3 DNA sequence: TGCAGCGTTGGGGTACAGGGCTTACGAAACATTCAGTACTTC.

The chain uses TRBV28 and TRBJ2-1; the D gene is possibly TRBD2 (7 bases). Trimming removed 1 base at V and 4 bases at J, with 11 bases between. Germline V lookup: CDR1 MDHEN, CDR2 SYDVKM. This CDR3 contains 15 residues. This CDR3 reads CASSLSGGRYNEQFF. Here the CDR3 DNA reads TGTGCCAGCAGTTTATCGGGGGGCCGATACAATGAGCAGTTCTTC.

The chain recombines TRBV5-1 with TRBJ2-1; D perhaps matches TRBD2 (6 bases). V was shortened by 2 bases and J by 2 bases, with 8 bases between the two germline ends. CDR1 and CDR2 (germline): SGHRS, YFSETQ. This CDR3 has 14 amino acids. The CDR3 loop reads CASSFGGAYNEQFF. DNA for the CDR3: TGCGCCAGCAGCTTCGGGGGTGCCTACAATGAGCAGTTCTTC.

CDR3 amino acids: CASSAYRRGASGELFF. CDR3 sequence (DNA): TGTGCCAGCAGTGCCTATAGGCGGGGGGCCTCCGGGGAGCTGTTTTTT. The V call is TRBV6-1, the J call TRBJ2-2; 8 bases fit TRBD2. The CDR3 has 16 residues. Trimming at V came to 4 bases and at J to 6 bases, leaving 10 bases not matched to a gene. CDR1 and CDR2 (germline): MNHNS, SASEGT.

V and J are TRBV19 and TRBJ1-1; 7 nucleotides line up with TRBD1. This CDR3 contains 13 residues. From germline, CDR1 is LNHDA and CDR2 SQIVND (reference sequence). J was trimmed by 4 bases and V by 4 bases; bases with no gene match: 3. The CDR3 protein is CASSTRGSTEAFF. CDR3 DNA: TGTGCCAGTAGTACCAGGGGGAGCACTGAAGCTTTCTTT. Filled out from reference TRBV19 and TRBJ1-1, the complete variable domain reads DGGITQSPKYLFRKEGQNVTLSCEQNLNHDAMYWYRQDPGQGLRLIYYSQIVNDFQKGDIAEGYSVSREKKESFPLTVTSAQKNPTAFYLCASSTRGSTEAFFGQGTRLTVV.

The chain carries TRBV5-4 and TRBJ2-6; weak D call: TRBD1 (5 bases). The CDR3 loop spans 17 amino acids. The germline gives CDR1 SGHNT, CDR2 YYREEE (reference sequence). Trimming removed 1 base at V and 1 base at J, with 12 bases between. The CDR3 reads CASSLLGARSGANVLTF. CDR3 DNA sequence: TGTGCCAGCAGCTTGTTAGGGGCAAGGTCTGGGGCCAACGTCCTGACTTTC. The variable domain in full, completed from reference TRBV5-4 and TRBJ2-6, reads ETGVTQSPTHLIKTRGQQVTLRCSSQSGHNTVSWYQQALGQGPQFIFQYYREEENGRGNFPPRFSGLQFPNYSSELNVNALELDDSALYLCASSLLGARSGANVLTFGAGSRLTVL.

A few counts support this clone. V usage is TRBV29-1 and J usage is TRBJ1-1, with 9 nucleotides matching TRBD1. Germline CDR1 reads SQVTM; CDR2 reads ANQGSEA. Trimming cost V 6 bases and J 3 bases; bases outside gene matches: 5. This CDR3 has 13 amino acids. CDR3 in amino acids: CSVRQGGDTEAFF. The CDR3 coding sequence is TGCAGCGTACGACAGGGGGGCGACACTGAAGCTTTCTTT.

This clone was found once. The V call is TRBV30, the J call TRBJ1-5, with D possibly matching TRBD1 (6 bases). The ends were cut back, 2 bases at V and 10 bases at J, with 18 bases in the middle. In germline, CDR1 is GTSNPN, CDR2 SVGIG (reference sequence). The length of the CDR3 is 14 residues. CDR3: CAWSPRFDRSPQHF. DNA of the CDR3: TGTGCCTGGAGTCCCCGATTTGACAGGTCACCCCAGCATTTT.

This chain links TRBV30 with TRBJ2-2; D may be TRBD1 (5 bases). The CDR3 runs to 14 residues. With 3 bases removed from V and 2 bases from J, the gap between germline ends came to 10 bases. Germline CDR1 GTSNPN, CDR2 SVGIG (reference sequence). CDR3 residues: CAWSIDSNTGELFF. The CDR3 DNA reads as TGTGCCTGGAGCATCGACAGCAACACCGGGGAGCTGTTTTTT.

DNA for the CDR3: TGTGCCAGCAGACGGACAATAAGCTCCTACGAGCAGTACTTC. Its protein is CASRRTISSYEQYF. V and J are TRBV6-5 and TRBJ2-7; tentatively, D is TRBD1 (5 bases). The CDR3 spans 14 residues. Trimming removed 6 bases from V and 0 bases from J, with 12 bases in between. CDR1 and CDR2 from the germline V gene are MNHEY and SVGAGI.

The chain's CDR3 is CASPPQGQISEAFF. The CDR3 DNA reads as TGTGCCAGCCCACCACAGGGTCAAATTTCTGAAGCTTTCTTT. The chain uses TRBV2 and TRBJ1-1; possible D gene TRBD1, 6 bases. V lost 8 bases and J lost 6, with 19 bases in between. The length of the CDR3 is 14 residues. From germline, CDR1 is SNHLY and CDR2 FYNNEI.

The rearrangement joins TRBV7-9 to TRBJ1-6; 7 bases agree with TRBD1. This CDR3 has 16 amino acids. Germline assignment: CDR1 SEHNR and CDR2 FQNEAQ (reference sequence). J lost 5 bases, V lost 3 bases, and 7 bases had no gene match. In nucleotides, the CDR3 is TGTGCCAGCAGCTTGGGGGAGACAGGGCATAATTCACCCCTCCACTTT. It codes for CASSLGETGHNSPLHF.

J is TRBJ2-7 and V is TRBV14, with 8 bases identical to TRBD1. Unmatched junction bases numbered 8, after V lost 2 bases and J lost 2 bases. The germline CDR1 and CDR2 sequences are SGHDN and FVKESK. The CDR3 is 16 residues long. CDR3: CASSQRTGSRAYEQYF. As DNA, the CDR3 is TGTGCCAGCAGCCAACGGACAGGGTCGAGGGCCTACGAGCAGTACTTC.

The V gene is TRBV19, the J gene TRBJ1-1, with D possibly being TRBD1 (6 bases). The CDR3 spans 14 residues. V was shortened by 9 bases and J by 3 bases, with 17 bases between the two germline ends. Germline CDR1 LNHDA, CDR2 SQIVND (reference sequence). Here the CDR3 reads CASYAWGRHTEAFF. DNA of the CDR3: TGTGCCAGCTACGCCTGGGGGCGACACACTGAAGCTTTCTTT.

The chain carries TRBV4-3 and TRBJ1-3, with D maybe TRBD1 (5 bases). Trimming removed 1 base at V and 0 bases at J, with 10 bases between. Germline V gene lookup returns CDR1 LGHNA and CDR2 YSLEER. CDR3 length equals 16 residues. The CDR3 here is CASSQVRGSSGNTIYF. The CDR3 DNA follows: TGCGCCAGCAGCCAAGTACGGGGGAGCTCTGGAAACACCATATATTTT.

This chain links TRBV5-4 with TRBJ2-3; 11 bases map to TRBD2. Germline V gene data show CDR1 as SGHNT and CDR2 as YYREEE (reference sequence). The V and J ends lost 3 bases and 4 bases, in that order; junction bases with no gene match: 10. The CDR3 contains 17 residues. The CDR3, as DNA: TGTGCCAGCAGCTCTAAGTACAGACTAGCGGGGCCAGATACGCAGTATTTT. Protein: CASSSKYRLAGPDTQYF.

The rearrangement joins TRBV4-3 to TRBJ2-1; 7 nucleotides align to TRBD2. Trimming at V came to 0 bases and at J to 5 bases, leaving 4 bases not matched to a gene. Germline CDR1 and CDR2: LGHNA and YSLEER. The CDR3 totals 15 residues. The CDR3 spells CASSQDSLADNEQFF. The CDR3 DNA sequence: TGCGCCAGCAGCCAAGATAGCCTAGCGGACAATGAGCAGTTCTTC.